This T cell receptor beta chain was sequenced for a study of tumor-infiltrating lymphocytes in primary liver carcinoma. Regarding the study as a whole: Bulk unsorted samples prevented comparison of CD4+ and CD8+ repertoires. Tumors had a significantly higher top-250-clone fraction than blood (p = 0.039).

Unsorted whole blood supplied the RNA, and germline DNA was extracted too. Patients in the cohort were treatment-naive and living with chronic HBV infection. Before the operation took place, four milliliters of peripheral blood were collected. Looked up from germline, CDR1 is SGHDN and CDR2 is FVKESK. The germline V and J ends were trimmed by 0 bases and 8 bases, with 16 bases remaining between them. The CDR3 totals 16 residues. This clonotype has only a few counts. The target antigen is unknown. From roughly 0.55 ug of total RNA, TCR beta-specific cDNA was reverse-transcribed using a constant-region primer. Slightly modified ARM-PCR served as the procedure for the TCR beta libraries. These libraries came from three rounds of nested multiplex PCR. It was with TRBV1-TRBV30 forward primers and a C-beta reverse primer that the first two PCR rounds were run, at about 10 cycles each. MiXCR, run by TCRdb on the multiplex PCR reads, gives a single entry per CDR3 protein. Counted here are hundreds of thousands of distinct CDR3 sequences, approximately 58% occurring once; the ten biggest clones make up about 18%.

V gene TRBV14 combines with J gene TRBJ1-4; D is ambiguous. The source material was peripheral blood. This receptor was obtained from a woman in her thirties with primary liver carcinoma and hepatitis B virus infection. CDR3 loop: CASSQDRRTGREKLFF. The CDR3 DNA is TGTGCCAGCAGCCAAGATCGCCGCACCGGCCGGGAAAAACTGTTTTTT. The whole variable domain, remainder taken from reference TRBV14 and TRBJ1-4, is EAGVTQFPSHSVIEKGQTVTLRCDPISGHDNLYWYRRVMGKEIKFLLHFVKESKQDESGMPNNRFLAERTGGTYSTLKVQPAELEDSGVYFCASSQDRRTGREKLFFGSGTQLSVL.